This entry lists 15 T cell receptor beta chains sequenced from one sample in a study of shared clonotypes between healthy human individuals. The protocol was immunoSEQ multiplex PCR, while the TCRdb copy is restricted to in-frame clones and leaves out a portion. Counted here are some 1,400,000 clones, around 97% occurring once; the ten biggest clones make up approximately 1%. Sequencing was carried out using naive CD4+ T cells sorted from blood. Subset given: CD45RA+ positively selected. The receptors derive from a man aged 25 to 45 in good health.

A remark on this clone: The sample carries other DNA sequences with the same CDR3. This chain connects TRBV18 to TRBJ2-5; no clear D. The ends were cut back, 3 bases at V and 0 bases at J, with 5 bases in the middle. The CDR3 extends over 13 amino acids. CDR1 and CDR2 from the germline V gene are KGHSH and LQKENI. Written as DNA, the CDR3 is TGTGCCAGCTCACCGGTCTACCAAGAGACCCAGTACTTC. Amino acid sequence: CASSPVYQETQYF. The full variable domain, with the rest looked up from reference TRBV18 and TRBJ2-5, is NAGVMQNPRHLVRRRGQEARLRCSPMKGHSHVYWYRQLPEEGLKFMVYLQKENIIDESGMPKERFSAEFPKEGPSILRIQQVVRGDSAAYFCASSPVYQETQYFGPGTRLLVL.

The CDR3 is CASSSRTGLYEQYF. CDR3 bases: TGTGCCAGCAGCTCCCGGACAGGGTTATACGAGCAGTACTTC. J is TRBJ2-7 and V is TRBV7-2; 8 bases align to TRBD1. The CDR3 sequence is 14 residues long. Germline CDR1 reads SGHTA; CDR2 reads FQGNSA. The V and J ends lost 4 bases and 4 bases, in that order; junction bases with no gene match: 6.

The chain employs TRBV6-5 and TRBJ2-7; TRBD2 agrees at 7 bases. V was pared by 0 bases and J by 1 base, with 6 bases of the junction left unmatched. Germline CDR1 is MNHEY and CDR2 is SVGAGI. The CDR3 totals 16 residues. The CDR3 DNA follows: TGTGCCAGCAGTTACTCGCGGTTGGGAGGGTCCTACGAGCAGTACTTC. It encodes CASSYSRLGGSYEQYF.

This clone was detected only once. The sample has other DNA sequences that encode this CDR3 too. The chain carries TRBV4-1 and TRBJ2-7; the D gene is possibly TRBD1 (5 bases). V dropped 0 bases and J dropped 4 bases, with 10 bases sitting between them. The CDR3 is 14 amino acids. Germline V gene data show CDR1 as MGHRA and CDR2 as YSYEKL. CDR3 sequence (DNA): TGCGCCAGCAGCCAAGATGGCAGGGATTACGAGCAGTACTTC. This translates into CASSQDGRDYEQYF.

V is TRBV5-4 and J is TRBJ2-1; 8 nucleotides match TRBD1. This CDR3 has 16 residues. With 1 base clipped from V and 3 bases from J, the junction kept 6 bases outside the gene matches. The germline V gene encodes CDR1 SGHNT and CDR2 YYREEE (reference sequence). The CDR3 loop is CASSLRTGRFYNEQFF. As DNA, the CDR3 is TGTGCCAGCAGCTTGCGGACAGGGAGGTTCTACAATGAGCAGTTCTTC.

This clone was recorded once. The genes are TRBV14 and TRBJ2-7; D may be TRBD1 (5 bases). This CDR3 has 14 amino acids. V was pared by 3 bases and J by 4 bases, with 13 bases between. The germline V gene encodes CDR1 SGHDN and CDR2 FVKESK. The CDR3 sequence: CASSQRQTPYEQYF. DNA of the CDR3: TGTGCCAGCAGCCAGAGACAGACCCCGTACGAGCAGTACTTC.

The chain links TRBV5-1 to TRBJ2-2; 7 nucleotides align to TRBD1. The germline V gene encodes CDR1 SGHRS and CDR2 YFSETQ. The CDR3 spans 14 residues. Germline trimming cut 6 bases from V and 6 bases from J; bases unmatched to any gene: 8. The CDR3 here is CASKDTGQAGELFF. The CDR3 DNA follows: TGCGCCAGCAAAGACACAGGACAGGCCGGGGAGCTGTTTTTT. The full variable domain, completed using reference TRBV5-1 and TRBJ2-2, is KAGVTQTPRYLIKTRGQQVTLSCSPISGHRSVSWYQQTPGQGLQFLFEYFSETQRNKGNFPGRFSGRQFSNSRSEMNVSTLELGDSALYLCASKDTGQAGELFFGEGSRLTVL.

The genes are TRBV5-1 and TRBJ1-4; no clear D gene. Germline V gene lookup returns CDR1 SGHRS and CDR2 YFSETQ. Trimming left V 4 bases short and J 8 bases short, with 15 bases between. The CDR3 covers 14 residues. CDR3 amino acids: CASSPRVGEEKLFF. The CDR3, as DNA: TGCGCCAGCAGCCCCCGGGTCGGGGAGGAAAAACTGTTTTTT.

CDR3 bases: TGTGCCAGCAGTAAGACAGGGAATGGCAATCAGCCCCAGCATTTT. This codes for CASSKTGNGNQPQHF. This chain links TRBV6-5 with TRBJ1-5; TRBD1 matches 7 bases. Germline V gene sequence: CDR1 MNHEY, CDR2 SVGAGI. J was trimmed by 2 bases and V by 5 bases; bases with no gene match: 6. The CDR3 length is 15 residues.

The V gene is TRBV5-1, the J gene TRBJ1-2, with D maybe TRBD1 (6 bases). With 1 base removed from V and 8 bases from J, the gap between germline ends came to 15 bases. This CDR3 has 14 residues. Germline V CDR1 and CDR2: SGHRS, YFSETQ. CDR3 sequence reads: CASSLNGGLDGYTF. The DNA for the CDR3 is TGCGCCAGCAGCTTGAATGGGGGGCTGGACGGCTACACCTTC.

A word on this clone: This specimen includes other DNA sequences encoding the same CDR3. The chain couples TRBV7-9 to TRBJ2-1; 8 bases fit TRBD1. CDR1 and CDR2 (germline): SEHNR, FQNEAQ (reference sequence). This CDR3 spans 15 amino acids. The junction had 3 bases not matched to a gene; V was cut back by 3 bases and J by 2 bases. As DNA, the CDR3 is TGTGCCAGCAGCTTTGGACAGGGCACCTACAATGAGCAGTTCTTC. It codes for CASSFGQGTYNEQFF. Full variable domain (remainder filled in from reference TRBV7-9 and TRBJ2-1): DTGVSQNPRHKITKRGQNVTFRCDPISEHNRLYWYRQTLGQGPEFLTYFQNEAQLEKSRLLSDRFSAERPKGSFSTLEIQRTEQGDSAMYLCASSFGQGTYNEQFFGPGTRLTVL.

The chain has TRBV7-3 and TRBJ2-7, with 11 bases matching TRBD2. Germline CDR1 and CDR2: SGHTA and FQGTGA. The CDR3 length is 15 residues. Trimming at V came to 4 bases and at J to 5 bases, leaving 7 bases not matched to a gene. CDR3 coding DNA: TGTGCCAGCAGCTATAGCGGGAGGGCCACCGACGAGCAGTACTTC. It is translated as CASSYSGRATDEQYF.

The genes are TRBV7-9 and TRBJ1-2, with 8 bases aligning to TRBD1. V dropped 5 bases and J dropped 1; count of bases not matched to a gene: 6. The CDR3 sequence is 15 residues long. Germline CDR1 SEHNR, CDR2 FQNEAQ (reference sequence). The CDR3 loop reads CASSRGTGHNYGYTF. The CDR3 DNA sequence: TGTGCCAGCAGCCGGGGGACAGGCCATAACTATGGCTACACCTTC.

This clone was counted only a few times. The same CDR3 also results from other DNA sequences found in this sample. The chain carries TRBV5-1 and TRBJ2-3; D is undetermined. Germline values: CDR1 SGHRS, CDR2 YFSETQ. The CDR3 covers 13 residues. V lost 0 bases and J lost 1, with 3 bases in between. The CDR3 loop reads CASSLAGTDTQYF. The CDR3 nucleotides read TGCGCCAGCAGCTTGGCCGGCACAGATACGCAGTATTTT.

The chain combines TRBV6-6 with TRBJ2-5; 10 bases line up with TRBD2. CDR1 is MNHNY, CDR2 SVGAGI, per germline (reference sequence). The CDR3 has 16 residues. V trimming: 6 bases; J trimming: 2 bases; junction bases outside the gene matches: 9. CDR3 bases: TGTGCCAGCAGATCTCCGGGACTAGCGTTTCAAGAGACCCAGTACTTC. It specifies CASRSPGLAFQETQYF.